These 8 T cell receptor beta chains were all obtained from the same sample, sequenced in a study of cytomegalovirus exposure and HLA in healthy donors. TCRdb's copy holds only in-frame clones and misses some; the assay was immunoSEQ multiplex PCR. The table records roughly 250,000 clones, around nine tenths of them present only once. The sample was PBMCs. These receptors were taken from a young man in good health and CMV-seronegative.

V gene TRBV7-6 combines with J gene TRBJ2-3; TRBD2 agrees at 8 bases. V gave up 8 bases and J gave up 2 bases; unmatched junction bases: 15. Germline CDR1 SGHVS, CDR2 FNYEAQ. There are 17 residues in the CDR3. The CDR3 nucleotides are TGTGCCAGCTCATCACCGACCCGGCGGGGGGACACAGATACGCAGTATTTT. Translated, it gives CASSSPTRRGDTDTQYF.

The chain couples TRBV27 to TRBJ1-1; D not certain. The CDR3 covers 16 residues. V dropped 3 bases and J dropped 4 bases, with 18 bases sitting between them. CDR1 MNHEY and CDR2 SMNVEV come from the germline V gene (reference sequence). The CDR3 nucleotides read TGTGCCAGCAGTTTCGGGTGGAGAGGATCGAGCACTGAAGCTTTCTTT. Its protein product is CASSFGWRGSSTEAFF.

This chain links TRBV7-2 with TRBJ2-7; D gene ambiguous. The CDR3 runs to 12 residues. V lost 3 bases, J lost 9 bases, and 12 bases lay in between. Germline V gene lookup returns CDR1 SGHTA and CDR2 FQGNSA. The DNA for the CDR3 is TGTGCCAGCAGCTTGACTTCCCCTGCGCAGTACTTC. It codes for CASSLTSPAQYF. The entire variable domain, with the rest obtained from reference TRBV7-2 and TRBJ2-7, is as follows: GAGVSQSPSNKVTEKGKDVELRCDPISGHTALYWYRQSLGQGLEFLIYFQGNSAPDKSGLPSDRFSAERTGGSVSTLTIQRTQQEDSAVYLCASSLTSPAQYFGPGTRLTVT.

This clone was seen only a few times. This CDR3 is CAWGQGLYGYTF. The CDR3 bases are TGTGCCTGGGGACAGGGACTCTATGGCTACACCTTC. The V and J genes are TRBV30 and TRBJ1-2; 8 bases align to TRBD1. CDR3 length: 12 residues. Trimming removed 5 bases from V and 4 bases from J; junction bases left unmatched: 3. Germline assignment: CDR1 GTSNPN and CDR2 SVGIG (reference sequence).

The chain joins TRBV4-1 to TRBJ2-2, with a possible D match to TRBD2 (7 bases). The V and J ends lost 0 bases and 6 bases respectively, with 17 bases between them. The germline V gene encodes CDR1 MGHRA and CDR2 YSYEKL. The CDR3 runs 17 residues. The CDR3 region is CASSQEPLGGGAGELFF. CDR3 bases: TGCGCCAGCAGCCAAGAGCCCCTGGGAGGGGGTGCCGGGGAGCTGTTTTTT.

This sequence joins TRBV4-3 and TRBJ1-3, with 9 bases lining up with TRBD1. Per the germline V gene, CDR1 is LGHNA and CDR2 is YSLEER. With 1 base clipped from V and 0 bases from J, the junction kept 1 base outside the gene matches. This CDR3 contains 16 residues. CDR3 bases: TGCGCCAGCAGCCAAGGACAGGGGGTCTCTGGAAACACCATATATTTT. Its translation is CASSQGQGVSGNTIYF.

The rearrangement links TRBV27 to TRBJ2-7; 8 nucleotides match TRBD1. The CDR3 totals 14 residues. Germline V gene sequence: CDR1 MNHEY, CDR2 SMNVEV (reference sequence). J was trimmed by 4 bases and V by 4 bases; bases with no gene match: 6. The CDR3 loop is CASSSPDRGYEQYF. The CDR3 DNA is TGTGCCAGCAGTTCACCCGACAGGGGTTACGAGCAGTACTTC.

The rearrangement uses TRBV27 and TRBJ1-5; a possible D gene is TRBD1 (5 bases). CDR1 is MNHEY, CDR2 SMNVEV, per germline (reference sequence). This CDR3 has 15 residues. Trimming removed 8 bases at V and 1 base at J, with 15 bases between. The CDR3, as DNA: TGTGCCAGCCAAAGCGCGGGGGGGAGCAATCAGCCCCAGCATTTT. This sequence encodes CASQSAGGSNQPQHF.